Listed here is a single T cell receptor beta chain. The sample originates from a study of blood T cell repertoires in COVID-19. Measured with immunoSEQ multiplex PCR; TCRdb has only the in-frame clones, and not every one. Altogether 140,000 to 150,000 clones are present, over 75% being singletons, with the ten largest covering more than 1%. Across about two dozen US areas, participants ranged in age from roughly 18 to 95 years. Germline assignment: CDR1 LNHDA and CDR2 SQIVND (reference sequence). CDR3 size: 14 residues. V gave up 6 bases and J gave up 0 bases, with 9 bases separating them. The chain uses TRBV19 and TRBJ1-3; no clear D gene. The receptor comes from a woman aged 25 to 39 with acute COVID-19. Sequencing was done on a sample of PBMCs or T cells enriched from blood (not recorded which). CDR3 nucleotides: TGTGCCAGTAGGTCGGGAAGCTCTGGAAACACCATATATTTT. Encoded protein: CASRSGSSGNTIYF.